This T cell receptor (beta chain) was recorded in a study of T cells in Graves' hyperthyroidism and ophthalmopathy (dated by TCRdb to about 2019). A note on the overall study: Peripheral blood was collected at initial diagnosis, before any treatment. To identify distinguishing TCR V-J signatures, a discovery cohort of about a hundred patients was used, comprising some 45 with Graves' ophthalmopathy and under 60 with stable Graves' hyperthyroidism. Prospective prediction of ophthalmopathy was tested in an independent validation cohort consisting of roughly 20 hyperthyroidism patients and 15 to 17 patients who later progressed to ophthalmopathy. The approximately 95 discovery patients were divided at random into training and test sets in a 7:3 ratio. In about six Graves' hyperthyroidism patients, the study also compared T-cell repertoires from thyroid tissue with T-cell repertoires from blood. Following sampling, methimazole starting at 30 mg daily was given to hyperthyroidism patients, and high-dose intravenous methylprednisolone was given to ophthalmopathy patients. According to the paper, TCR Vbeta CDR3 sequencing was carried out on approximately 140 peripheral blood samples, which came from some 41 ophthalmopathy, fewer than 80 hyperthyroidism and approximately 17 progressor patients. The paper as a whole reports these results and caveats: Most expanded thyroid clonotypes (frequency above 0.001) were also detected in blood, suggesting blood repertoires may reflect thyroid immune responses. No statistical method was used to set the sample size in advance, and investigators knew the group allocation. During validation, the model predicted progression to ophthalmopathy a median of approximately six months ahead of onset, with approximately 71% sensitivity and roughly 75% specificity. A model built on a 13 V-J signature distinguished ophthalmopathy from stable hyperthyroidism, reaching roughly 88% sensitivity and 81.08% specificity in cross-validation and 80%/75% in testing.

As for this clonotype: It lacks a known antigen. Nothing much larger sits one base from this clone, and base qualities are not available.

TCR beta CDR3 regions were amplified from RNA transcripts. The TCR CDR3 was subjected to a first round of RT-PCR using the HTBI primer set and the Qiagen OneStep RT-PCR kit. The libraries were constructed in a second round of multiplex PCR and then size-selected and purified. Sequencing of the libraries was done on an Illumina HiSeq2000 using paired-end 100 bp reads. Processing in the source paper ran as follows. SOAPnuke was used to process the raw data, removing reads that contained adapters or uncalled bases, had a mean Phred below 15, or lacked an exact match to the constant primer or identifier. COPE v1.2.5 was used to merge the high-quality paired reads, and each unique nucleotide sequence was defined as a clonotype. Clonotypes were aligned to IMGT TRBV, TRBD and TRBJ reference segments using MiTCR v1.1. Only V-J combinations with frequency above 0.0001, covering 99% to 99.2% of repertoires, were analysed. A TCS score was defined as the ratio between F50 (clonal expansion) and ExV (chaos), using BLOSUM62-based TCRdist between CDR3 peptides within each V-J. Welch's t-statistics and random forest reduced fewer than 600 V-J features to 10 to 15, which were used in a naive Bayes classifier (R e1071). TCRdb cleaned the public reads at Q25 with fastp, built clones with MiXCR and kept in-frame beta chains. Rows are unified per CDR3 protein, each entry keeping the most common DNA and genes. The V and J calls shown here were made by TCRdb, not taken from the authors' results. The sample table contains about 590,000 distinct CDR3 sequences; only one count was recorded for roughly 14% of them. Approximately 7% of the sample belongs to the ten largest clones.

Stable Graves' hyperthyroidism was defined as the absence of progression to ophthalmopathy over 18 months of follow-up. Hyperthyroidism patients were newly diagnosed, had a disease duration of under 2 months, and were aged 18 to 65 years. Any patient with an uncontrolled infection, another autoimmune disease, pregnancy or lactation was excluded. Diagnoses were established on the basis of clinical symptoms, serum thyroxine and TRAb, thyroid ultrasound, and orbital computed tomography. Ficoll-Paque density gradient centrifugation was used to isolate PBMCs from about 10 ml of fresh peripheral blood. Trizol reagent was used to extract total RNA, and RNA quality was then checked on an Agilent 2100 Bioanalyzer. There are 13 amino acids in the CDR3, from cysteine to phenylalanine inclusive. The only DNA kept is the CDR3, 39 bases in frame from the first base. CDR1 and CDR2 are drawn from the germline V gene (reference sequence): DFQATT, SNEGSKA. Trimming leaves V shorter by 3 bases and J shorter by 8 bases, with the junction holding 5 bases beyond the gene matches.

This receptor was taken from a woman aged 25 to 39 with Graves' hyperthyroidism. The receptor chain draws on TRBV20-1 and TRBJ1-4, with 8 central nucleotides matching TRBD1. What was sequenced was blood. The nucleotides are TGCAGTGCTAGGCCAGGGGGCAAGGAAAAACTGTTTTTT. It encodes CSARPGGKEKLFF.